These 26 T cell receptor beta chains share one sample of origin, sequenced in a study of shared clonotypes between healthy human individuals. Sequenced by immunoSEQ multiplex PCR; TCRdb stores in-frame clones only, minus some. The data show about 230,000 clones, with approximately 70% seen just once and roughly 11% held by the top ten. Material for sequencing was memory CD4+ T cells sorted from blood. The subset was: CD45RA-negative fraction. Receptor source: a man aged 25 to 40 in good health.

The chain employs TRBV6-1 and TRBJ2-2; D might be TRBD1 (5 bases). V lost 7 bases, J lost 5 bases, and 11 bases lay in between. Germline loops: CDR1 MNHNS, CDR2 SASEGT. The CDR3 consists of 13 residues. The CDR3 region has the DNA TGTGCCAGCACCGCAGGGTGGACCGGGGAGCTGTTTTTT. Translation: CASTAGWTGELFF.

This clone was seen only once. The chain combines TRBV7-2 with TRBJ2-3, with D tentatively TRBD2 (5 bases). V was cut by 2 bases and J by 4 bases, with 10 bases left in between. The CDR3 extends over 14 amino acids. Germline loops: CDR1 SGHTA, CDR2 FQGNSA. CDR3 protein: CASSLSGSSDTQYF. CDR3 nucleotides: TGTGCCAGCAGCTTAAGTGGGAGCTCAGATACGCAGTATTTT.

This clone is a singleton in its sample. CDR3 in amino acids: CASSMEQDYTDTQYF. The CDR3 DNA reads TGTGCCAGTAGTATGGAACAAGACTACACAGATACGCAGTATTTT. The chain couples TRBV19 to TRBJ2-3, with D possibly being TRBD2 (5 bases). This CDR3 spans 15 amino acids. Germline V gene data show CDR1 as LNHDA and CDR2 as SQIVND (reference sequence). The V gene lost 3 bases and the J gene lost 2 bases, with 12 bases spanning the gap.

This clone showed up many times. The chain uses TRBV2 and TRBJ2-7; the D gene is possibly TRBD2 (6 bases). Trimming removed 7 bases from V and 3 bases from J, with 16 bases in between. The V gene's germline CDR1 is SNHLY and CDR2 FYNNEI. This CDR3 contains 14 residues. The DNA of the CDR3 is TGTGCCAGCAAGAGCGGGTTTGGCGGCTACGAGCAGTACTTC. This codes for CASKSGFGGYEQYF.

The genes are TRBV18 and TRBJ2-4; TRBD1 is a possible D gene (5 bases). This CDR3 has 17 amino acids. Germline V gene lookup returns CDR1 KGHSH and CDR2 LQKENI. With 4 bases removed from V and 2 bases from J, the gap between germline ends came to 18 bases. The CDR3 DNA sequence: TGTGCCAGCTCACTCGACAGTGGGGTGGCGTCCAAAAACATTCAGTACTTC. Translated, it gives CASSLDSGVASKNIQYF.

The V and J genes are TRBV9 and TRBJ2-1, with TRBD2 identical over 7 bases. V was pared by 1 base and J by 9 bases, with 13 bases of the junction left unmatched. There are 16 residues in the CDR3. Germline lookup yields CDR1 SGDLS and CDR2 YYNGEE. The DNA for the CDR3 is TGTGCCAGCAGCGTAACTCTTGGCGGGAGCTCTGCTGAGCAGTTCTTC. Its translation: CASSVTLGGSSAEQFF.

The chain combines TRBV5-1 with TRBJ2-5, with a weak D call TRBD1 (5 bases). V was pared by 5 bases and J by 3 bases, with 14 bases between. Germline V gives CDR1 SGHRS, CDR2 YFSETQ. This CDR3 region has 14 residues. CDR3 amino acids: CASSEVAGKETQYF. The CDR3 bases are TGCGCCAGCAGTGAGGTAGCAGGGAAAGAGACCCAGTACTTC.

The rearrangement uses TRBV5-1 and TRBJ2-5; a weak D match, TRBD1 (5 bases). Germline V gene sequence: CDR1 SGHRS, CDR2 YFSETQ. The CDR3 covers 13 residues. Trimming shortened V by 1 base and J by 5 bases, and 9 bases separated the two germline ends. In DNA, the CDR3 is TGCGCCAGCAGCTTGCAGGGTGGGGAGACCCAGTACTTC. This gives the protein CASSLQGGETQYF.

The CDR3 DNA reads as TGCGCCAGCAGCACCGGGACAGAACTAAGAGGCTACGAGCAGTACTTC. This codes for CASSTGTELRGYEQYF. J is TRBJ2-7 and V is TRBV5-1; 7 positions agree with TRBD1. The CDR3 is 16 residues long. Germline V CDR1 and CDR2: SGHRS, YFSETQ. The V and J ends lost 4 bases and 3 bases, in that order; junction bases with no gene match: 13.

The chain couples TRBV5-4 to TRBJ2-7; TRBD2 matches 15 bases. This CDR3 has 17 amino acids. J gave up 5 bases and V 3 bases, and 9 bases lay outside the gene matches. In germline, CDR1 is SGHNT, CDR2 YYREEE (reference sequence). The CDR3 loop reads CASSSGLAGGIPDEQYF. Written as DNA, the CDR3 is TGTGCCAGCAGCTCCGGACTAGCGGGAGGGATACCGGACGAGCAGTACTTC.

This rearrangement joins TRBV28 to TRBJ1-1, with TRBD1 identical over 8 bases. The germline gives CDR1 MDHEN, CDR2 SYDVKM. CDR3 length: 13 amino acids. J lost 6 bases, V lost 11 bases, and 11 bases had no gene match. The CDR3 sequence: CAATGRGPPEAFF. The CDR3 DNA follows: TGTGCCGCGACAGGCAGGGGGCCCCCTGAAGCTTTCTTT.

This chain uses TRBV28 with TRBJ2-1; TRBD2 agrees at 14 bases. Germline-derived CDR1 and CDR2 are MDHEN and SYDVKM. CDR3 length: 14 amino acids. Trimming cost V 6 bases and J 9 bases; bases outside gene matches: 4. The CDR3 coding sequence is TGTGCCAGCAGAAGACTAGCGGGAGGGTTTGAGCAGTTCTTC. Protein product: CASRRLAGGFEQFF.

The chain joins TRBV11-3 to TRBJ2-2; TRBD1 agrees at 9 bases. The CDR3 spans 16 residues. Germline V gene lookup returns CDR1 SGHNT and CDR2 YENEEA. Trimming cost V 5 bases and J 2 bases; bases outside gene matches: 6. This CDR3 reads CASSKQGAGNTGELFF. The CDR3 DNA is TGTGCCAGCAGCAAACAGGGGGCGGGCAACACCGGGGAGCTGTTTTTT.

This clone was detected only a few times. The gene calls are TRBV20-1 and TRBJ1-2; D not resolved. Trimming took off 3 bases at V and 8 bases at J, with 4 bases between the two ends. In germline, CDR1 is DFQATT, CDR2 SNEGSKA (reference sequence). The CDR3 length is 9 residues. CDR3 amino acids: CSASDGYTF. CDR3 in DNA: TGCAGTGCTAGTGACGGCTACACCTTC.

The rearrangement uses TRBV6-5 and TRBJ2-3, with a tentative D call TRBD2 (6 bases). CDR1 is MNHEY, CDR2 SVGAGI, per germline. This CDR3 comprises 15 residues. The V gene lost 6 bases and the J gene lost 4 bases, with 17 bases spanning the gap. CDR3 DNA: TGTGCCAGCAGACCTGTGGGGGGAAGGGCAGATACGCAGTATTTT. Translation gives CASRPVGGRADTQYF.

CDR3 DNA: TGTGCCACCGTGGACACGAACACCGGGGAGCTGTTTTTT. Its protein is CATVDTNTGELFF. The chain employs TRBV19 and TRBJ2-2; TRBD1 is a possible D gene (5 bases). This CDR3 has 13 residues. CDR1 LNHDA and CDR2 SQIVND come from the germline V gene (reference sequence). Trimming removed 10 bases from V and 0 bases from J, with 9 bases in between.

This clone has more than one count but fewer than ten. This chain connects TRBV2 to TRBJ1-2, with 7 bases that match TRBD1. Germline values: CDR1 SNHLY, CDR2 FYNNEI. This CDR3 has 14 residues. The V segment lost 6 bases and the J segment 7 bases; nucleotides outside the gene matches: 11. The CDR3 spells CASSAGTVLAGYTF. CDR3 bases: TGTGCCAGCAGCGCTGGGACAGTCTTGGCTGGCTACACCTTC. Based on the CDR3 plus reference TRBV2 and TRBJ1-2, the full variable domain is EPEVTQTPSHQVTQMGQEVILRCVPISNHLYFYWYRQILGQKVEFLVSFYNNEISEKSEIFDDQFSVERPDGSNFTLKIRSTKLEDSAMYFCASSAGTVLAGYTFGSGTRLTVV.

This clone was seen only once. The genes are TRBV14 and TRBJ2-3; unclear D gene. This CDR3 spans 14 amino acids. CDR1 is SGHDN and CDR2 is FVKESK in the germline V gene. V lost 5 bases and J 2 bases, leaving 11 bases between the germline ends. The CDR3 loop is CASSARQFTDTQYF. The CDR3 nucleotides are TGTGCCAGCAGCGCGAGGCAATTCACAGATACGCAGTATTTT.

The chain carries TRBV10-1 and TRBJ2-1; a possible D gene is TRBD2 (6 bases). The CDR3 contains 13 residues. Looked up from germline, CDR1 is WNHNN and CDR2 is SYGVQD (reference sequence). The V end was cut by 8 bases, the J end by 10 bases, with 18 bases between. In DNA, the CDR3 is TGCGCCAGCGCTGGGGACTCCCTCCGGGAGCAGTTCTTC. Translating gives CASAGDSLREQFF.

This clone was seen at least ten times. This chain connects TRBV28 to TRBJ1-3; the D gene is possibly TRBD1 (5 bases). V was trimmed by 6 bases and J by 1 base, leaving 16 bases between them. This CDR3 spans 16 amino acids. Germline CDR1 MDHEN, CDR2 SYDVKM. For the CDR3, the DNA is TGTGCCAGCAGCCGACAGAAAATACTATCTGGAAACACCATATATTTT. It is translated as CASSRQKILSGNTIYF.

J is TRBJ2-7 and V is TRBV2, with a weak D call TRBD2 (5 bases). CDR1 is SNHLY, CDR2 FYNNEI, per germline. The CDR3 has 13 residues. The V end was cut by 4 bases, the J end by 6 bases, with 13 bases between. The DNA for the CDR3 is TGTGCCAGCAGTGGGCCAGAACTAGGCGAGCAGTACTTC. This codes for CASSGPELGEQYF.

V is TRBV14 and J is TRBJ2-7, with D unclear. CDR3 length equals 13 residues. V gave up 2 bases and J gave up 6 bases, with 11 bases separating them. CDR1 is SGHDN and CDR2 is FVKESK in the germline V gene. The CDR3 region is CASSQSRHAEQYF. Here the CDR3 DNA reads TGTGCCAGCAGCCAAAGCCGCCATGCCGAGCAGTACTTC. The whole variable domain, remainder taken from reference TRBV14 and TRBJ2-7, is EAGVTQFPSHSVIEKGQTVTLRCDPISGHDNLYWYRRVMGKEIKFLLHFVKESKQDESGMPNNRFLAERTGGTYSTLKVQPAELEDSGVYFCASSQSRHAEQYFGPGTRLTVT.

J is TRBJ2-7 and V is TRBV28; D perhaps matches TRBD1 (6 bases). With 4 bases removed from V and 5 bases from J, the gap between germline ends came to 12 bases. This CDR3 has 13 amino acids. Per germline, CDR1 MDHEN and CDR2 SYDVKM. Written as DNA, the CDR3 is TGTGCCAGCAGTTCGGGGACATACGACGAGCAGTACTTC. It is translated as CASSSGTYDEQYF.

The chain couples TRBV6-1 to TRBJ2-3; the D is unclear. CDR1 is MNHNS, CDR2 SASEGT, per germline. Between the trimmed V and J ends, which lost 0 bases and 5 bases, there was a span of 12 bases. The CDR3 spans 15 residues. Here the CDR3 reads CASSEARIGGDTQYF. The DNA for the CDR3 is TGTGCCAGCAGTGAAGCCCGAATCGGCGGAGATACGCAGTATTTT.

The CDR3 DNA reads TGTGCCAGCAGTTACGGCAGGGTTGGGTACGAGCAGTACTTC. Amino acid sequence: CASSYGRVGYEQYF. The chain has TRBV6-6 and TRBJ2-7; D possibly corresponds to TRBD1 (5 bases). The CDR3 totals 14 residues. Deletions cut 2 bases from V and 4 bases from J, with 12 bases between. Germline V CDR1 and CDR2: MNHNY, SVGAGI (reference sequence).

This clone was picked up a small number of times. The chain links TRBV6-6 to TRBJ2-1; TRBD2 agrees at 11 bases. Germline V gene sequence: CDR1 MNHNY, CDR2 SVGAGI (reference sequence). Losses at the gene ends were 4 bases for V and 6 bases for J; bases not matched to a gene: 8. The CDR3 has 16 residues. CDR3 nucleotide sequence: TGTGCCAGCAGTTTCACCGGGACTAGCGGATCCAATGAGCAGTTCTTC. Translated: CASSFTGTSGSNEQFF.